Described below is a single TCR beta chain sequence and its context. The antigen it recognizes is unknown. No base qualities exist here, and no much larger clone lies one base off it. The sample has other DNA sequences that encode this CDR3 too. The sample comes from a study of blood T cell repertoires in COVID-19 (dated by TCRdb to 2018 to 2020). As for the study more broadly: Samples covering the acute and convalescent phases of COVID-19 were provided by collaborators in the United States, Italy and Spain. The material from the prospective study consisted of cDNA or gDNA derived from T cells, B-cell-depleted T cells, or PBMCs. The dataset comprised deeply sampled blood TCRbeta repertoires from subjects exposed to, actively infected with, or recovered from COVID-19. The repertoires were released in a freely available public database intended as a resource for research on the immune response to SARS-CoV-2. The samples were drawn from the first 160 participants of the ongoing ImmuneRACE study and from 1,254 subjects provided by 6 global collaborators. Sample metadata almost always included a de-identified subject ID, COVID-19 status, age in years and sex. Where HLA class I and class II types were available, the types were taken from metadata supplied by the sample provider, not from assay-based typing. The paper as a whole reports these results and caveats: The quantity of clinical and demographic metadata differed by source and by participant and was supplied without curation.

The collaborating institutions used their own protocols to collect whole blood in K2EDTA tubes. Collaborator samples were shipped for TCRbeta analysis as frozen whole blood, isolated PBMCs, or DNA extracted from either sample type. As encoded in the germline V gene, CDR1 is KGHSH while CDR2 is LQKENI. For this chain, trimming is 6 bases at the V end and 5 bases at the J end, and the number of junction bases without a gene match is 5. The CDR3 numbers 14 residues from cysteine through phenylalanine. Only the CDR3 DNA stays, 42 bases, in frame from base 1. TCRbeta CDR3 regions were amplified from genomic DNA by means of the immunoSEQ Assay, a bias-controlled multiplex PCR. The authors' pipeline ran thus. Within the assay, amplification of reference gene primers was used to estimate how many nucleated cells each sample contained. Sequence reads were collapsed and filtered to measure the absolute abundance of every unique TCRbeta CDR3 rearrangement. Productive Simpson clonality was computed per sample as the square root of Simpson's diversity index over productive rearrangements. What TCRdb holds here is the immuneACCESS table cut down to in-frame rearrangements. Part of the clones is not present; checked against another copy, under half of the missing clones reflect an unresolved V gene, and the others are unexplained. Clonal size and the V and J genes are those of that table, whereas D and trimming came from the DNA. For this sample the table gives 35,000 or so clones, of which 80% were detected only once. Over 13% of the sample belongs to the ten largest clones.

Rearrangement joined TRBV18 to TRBJ1-1; TRBD1 agrees with 11 junctional bases. This clonotype originated in a woman between 65 and 79 years old with acute or convalescent COVID-19. The sample was peripheral blood. The CDR3 has the sequence CASSQGTGGTEAFF. In nucleotide form, the sequence is TGTGCCAGCTCTCAAGGGACAGGGGGTACTGAAGCTTTCTTT.